This T cell receptor (beta chain) was identified in a study of vaccination and CD4 T cells after COVID-19. In the study overall: Each post-COVID sample was drawn after diagnosis, and the median interval was roughly 100 days (range 35 to 161). The peptides that stimulated the cells were overlapping spike peptides from SARS-CoV-2, HCoV-NL63, HCoV-OC43 and HCoV-229E.

Documented time point: late sampling 161 to 241 days after vaccination in a few convalescent patients. Regarding treatment: approximately 11-day PBMC culture with coronavirus spike peptide pools or control peptides (ViraFEST assay). The CDR3 runs 16 residues. Per germline, CDR1 MNHEY and CDR2 SVGEGT. Deletions cut 4 bases from V and 2 bases from J, with 15 bases between. The Oncomine TCR Beta short-read assay sequenced DNA from cultured CD4+ T cells. It was from cultured CD4+ T cells that genomic DNA was extracted. TCRdb reprocessed the PCR reads with MiXCR, giving one entry per CDR3 protein. The repertoire includes about 25,000 distinct CDR3 sequences, 25% to 35% of them detected once, and 7% to 7.5% sits in the top ten. Points from the study as a whole: There was no significant change from roughly 21 to 40 median reactive clonotypes.

This clonotype was recorded a few times. Its matching antigen is unknown. This chain joins TRBV6-2 or TRBV6-3 and TRBJ1-5; tentatively, D is TRBD1 (6 bases). This sequence originates from a human donor who had recovered from COVID-19. Specimen: CD4+ T cells from blood, cultured in vitro, collected about 7 months after SARS-CoV-2 vaccination. The CDR3 sequence: CASSSNHREGNQPQHF. CDR3 bases: TGTGCCAGCAGTTCCAATCACAGGGAGGGCAATCAGCCCCAGCATTTT.